The clone carrying this T cell receptor beta chain was found a few times. Its target is unknown. Between the mid-2010s and the late 2010s, patients underwent resection in Japan or China. Histologic diagnosis was independently verified by two lung pathologists. Sequenced by immunoSEQ multiplex PCR; TCRdb stores in-frame clones only, minus some. The sample records more than 10,000 clones, over 70% being singletons. This record comes from a study of immune evolution from preneoplasia to lung adenocarcinoma. Notes on the study in general: From normal lung to invasive adenocarcinoma, top clone frequencies appeared to decrease. Later-stage lesions appeared to have more T cells, more diversity, less clonality.

The TCR comes from a person in their sixties or seventies with lung adenocarcinoma. Some clones in this sample may be carry-over from other donors' samples. Specimen: FFPE normal lung tissue adjacent to the tumor.

DNA for the CDR3: TGTGCCAGCAGTACGGAATACAGGGGGGCTAGTGGCTACACCTTC. It translates to CASSTEYRGASGYTF. The chain carries TRBV6-5 and TRBJ1-2; TRBD1 aligns across 8 bases. Germline V gene lookup returns CDR1 MNHEY and CDR2 SVGAGI. V shed 5 bases, J shed 7 bases, and the junction held 12 bases outside the gene matches. The CDR3 length is 15 residues.